This TCR beta chain was recorded in a study of cytomegalovirus exposure and HLA in healthy donors. Study at large: Among about 179 million T cells, an earlier analysis found 120 million or so unique TCR beta sequences. When fewer than 400 donors were genotyped, roughly four fifths of them were found to fall in the Caucasian-associated ancestry cluster. HLA-typed donors contributed around 88 million unique TCRs, which were held in an early data release. Study-wide points: About 150 TCR beta chains were listed as cytomegalovirus-associated.

A multiplex PCR was run with 60 Vbeta primers and 13 Jbeta primers. Sequencing used immunoSEQ multiplex PCR; TCRdb keeps in-frame clones, though not all of them. In the table there are around 150,000 clones, over 70% of which are singletons. In germline, CDR1 is SGHNT, CDR2 YENEEA. Trimming cost V 0 bases and J 2 bases, with 4 bases left between them. This CDR3 contains 13 residues. This clone was seen a single time. Antigen specificity is unknown. Sequenced: PBMCs. The chain employs TRBV11-3 and TRBJ1-2; the D is unclear. The origin of this receptor is a woman between 18 and 29 years old in good health and CMV-seronegative. The CDR3 is CASSLEANYGYTF. The CDR3 DNA sequence: TGTGCCAGCAGCTTAGAAGCGAACTATGGCTACACCTTC.